These 29 T cell receptor beta chains originate from one sample sequenced in a study of Graves' ophthalmopathy and Graves' hyperthyroidism. The study amplified TCR beta CDR3 regions using RNA transcripts. HTBI primers were used in a first-round RT-PCR, which preceded a second-round multiplex PCR. Using its own MiXCR run on the multiplex PCR reads, TCRdb lists one record per CDR3 protein. The repertoire holds a few hundred thousand distinct CDR3 sequences, with 17% as singletons. The source material was peripheral blood. The receptors stem from an adult woman with stable Graves' hyperthyroidism.

This clonotype was recorded many times. The rearrangement links TRBV19 to TRBJ1-2; no reliable D call. This CDR3 spans 12 amino acids. The germline V gene encodes CDR1 LNHDA and CDR2 SQIVND (reference sequence). The germline V and J ends were trimmed by 5 bases and 7 bases, with 11 bases remaining between them. The DNA of the CDR3 is TGTGCCAGTAGTCTTAAGAGCCGTGGCTACACCTTC. This sequence encodes CASSLKSRGYTF.

This clonotype appeared a single time. J is TRBJ1-5 and V is TRBV6-2 or TRBV6-3; 9 bases agree with TRBD1. Germline trimming cut 8 bases from V and 0 bases from J; bases unmatched to any gene: 5. Germline V gene lookup returns CDR1 MNHEY and CDR2 SVGEGT. This CDR3 has 15 amino acids. CDR3 region: CASDSTGGSNQPQHF. The CDR3 DNA reads as TGTGCCAGCGATTCGACAGGGGGTAGCAATCAGCCCCAGCATTTT.

This clonotype was seen many times. J is TRBJ2-7 and V is TRBV19, with 8 bases lining up with TRBD1. V was pared by 8 bases and J by 2 bases, with 5 bases of the junction left unmatched. The germline gives CDR1 LNHDA, CDR2 SQIVND (reference sequence). This CDR3 spans 13 amino acids. CDR3 amino acids: CASREQGAYEQYF. CDR3 sequence (DNA): TGTGCCAGTCGCGAACAGGGGGCCTACGAGCAGTACTTC.

This clonotype appeared a single time. V usage is TRBV27 and J usage is TRBJ2-7; no reliable D call. CDR1 MNHEY and CDR2 SMNVEV come from the germline V gene (reference sequence). The germline V and J ends were trimmed by 0 bases and 3 bases, with 9 bases remaining between them. CDR3 length equals 14 residues. This CDR3 is CASSLSNRLYEQYF. The CDR3, as DNA: TGTGCCAGCAGTTTATCGAACAGACTCTACGAGCAGTACTTC.

This clonotype was recorded many times. CDR3 bases: TGTGCCAGCAGTGAAGCTGGGACTACGACCTACGAGCAGTACTTC. Amino acids: CASSEAGTTTYEQYF. This chain joins TRBV6-1 and TRBJ2-7; 7 nucleotides match TRBD2. The CDR3 runs 15 residues. CDR1 and CDR2 from the germline V gene are MNHNS and SASEGT. Trimming at V came to 0 bases and at J to 2 bases, leaving 4 bases not matched to a gene.

This clonotype was seen repeatedly, ten times or more. The gene calls are TRBV27 and TRBJ1-2, with 7 bases lining up with TRBD1. This CDR3 region has 16 residues. Germline CDR1 is MNHEY and CDR2 is SMNVEV (reference sequence). After removal of 4 bases from V and 8 bases from J, the junction contained 16 bases not matched to a gene. The CDR3 DNA sequence: TGTGCCAGCAGTTCCTATATTGGTACAGGGGCTATGGGCTACACCTTC. Its protein is CASSSYIGTGAMGYTF.

There are many counts of this clonotype. This chain links TRBV2 with TRBJ2-7, with D unclear. The CDR3 extends over 15 amino acids. V was trimmed by 2 bases and J by 0 bases, leaving 11 bases between them. Germline values: CDR1 SNHLY, CDR2 FYNNEI. CDR3: CASSEFDTSSYEQYF. DNA of the CDR3: TGTGCCAGCAGTGAATTCGATACCAGCTCCTACGAGCAGTACTTC.

This clonotype came up many times. The rearrangement uses TRBV28 and TRBJ2-5, with D perhaps matching TRBD2 (6 bases). The CDR3 contains 18 residues. Deletions cut 1 base from V and 2 bases from J, with 20 bases between. Germline CDR1 reads MDHEN; CDR2 reads SYDVKM. CDR3 DNA: TGTGCCAGCAGTTTATCGCTACGGCCTCTCCGGGAGCAAGAGACCCAGTACTTC. It is translated as CASSLSLRPLREQETQYF. Complete variable domain (other parts from reference TRBV28 and TRBJ2-5): DVKVTQSSRYLVKRTGEKVFLECVQDMDHENMFWYRQDPGLGLRLIYFSYDVKMKEKGDIPEGYSVSREKKERFSLILESASTNQTSMYLCASSLSLRPLREQETQYFGPGTRLLVL.

This clonotype came up many times. This chain uses TRBV7-8 with TRBJ2-4, with 7 nucleotides matching TRBD2. The germline CDR1 and CDR2 sequences are SGHVS and FQNEAQ. V was clipped by 0 bases and J by 7 bases; unmatched bases: 6. The CDR3 contains 15 residues. The CDR3 nucleotides read TGTGCCAGCAGCTTAGCACGCAGGGAGGGGAACATTCAGTACTTC. Protein sequence: CASSLARREGNIQYF.

This clonotype showed up just once. The junction differs from germline at one of its ends, possibly a read error. The chain links TRBV25-1 to TRBJ2-7, with 11 bases that match TRBD1. The germline CDR1 and CDR2 sequences are MGHDK and SYGVNS. The CDR3 is 16 amino acids. The DNA of the CDR3 is TGTGCCAGCAGTGATCGGGACAGGGGGACAACCTACGAGCATTACTTC. It translates to CASSDRDRGTTYEHYF.

Many counts were recorded for this clonotype. The chain combines TRBV28 with TRBJ2-7; the match to TRBD1 covers 9 bases. In germline, CDR1 is MDHEN, CDR2 SYDVKM. The junction had 10 bases not matched to a gene; V was cut back by 5 bases and J by 5 bases. CDR3 size: 15 residues. The CDR3: CASSTTRQGGNEQYF. CDR3 nucleotide sequence: TGTGCCAGCAGTACTACGAGACAGGGGGGGAACGAGCAGTACTTC.

This sequence joins TRBV18 and TRBJ1-3; D unclear. V was clipped by 3 bases and J by 0 bases, with 9 bases between them. CDR1 is KGHSH and CDR2 is LQKENI in the germline V gene. This CDR3 spans 15 amino acids. CDR3 bases: TGTGCCAGCTCACCCCCGACAAACTCTGGAAACACCATATATTTT. The encoded protein is CASSPPTNSGNTIYF.

This clonotype was picked up many times. A read error may be the cause here, since a much bigger clone is one base away. CDR3 sequence: CASSDPGHANTETFF. CDR3 nucleotides: TGTGCCAGCAGTGATCCGGGACACGCGAACACTGAAACTTTCTTT. The chain has TRBV6-1 and TRBJ1-1, with a weak D call TRBD1 (6 bases). CDR3 length equals 15 residues. Germline CDR1 is MNHNS and CDR2 is SASEGT.

This clonotype was counted at least ten times. This sequence joins TRBV30 and TRBJ2-7; weak D call: TRBD2 (6 bases). Germline lookup yields CDR1 GTSNPN and CDR2 SVGIG (reference sequence). The CDR3 totals 15 residues. V lost 2 bases to trimming and J lost 2 bases, with 16 bases between them. CDR3 DNA sequence: TGTGCCTGGAGTCCGCTCGGGCGGGAACCCTACGAGCAGTACTTC. Translating it yields CAWSPLGREPYEQYF. Full variable domain (remainder filled in from reference TRBV30 and TRBJ2-7): SQTIHQWPATLVQPVGSPLSLECTVEGTSNPNLYWYRQAAGRGLQLLFYSVGIGQISSEVPQNLSASRPQDRQFILSSKKLLLSDSGFYLCAWSPLGREPYEQYFGPGTRLTVT.

This clonotype was recorded many times. V and J are TRBV19 and TRBJ1-3; 7 bases are shared with TRBD1. This CDR3 contains 13 residues. V lost 8 bases to trimming and J lost 5 bases; unmatched junction nucleotides: 6. CDR1 and CDR2 (germline): LNHDA, SQIVND (reference sequence). CDR3 in amino acids: CASQPGQRNTIYF. In nucleotides, the CDR3 is TGTGCCAGTCAACCGGGACAGCGAAACACCATATATTTT.

There are many counts of this clonotype. The rearrangement uses TRBV20-1 and TRBJ2-5; the match to TRBD2 covers 8 bases. After removal of 5 bases from V and 5 bases from J, the junction contained 10 bases not matched to a gene. The CDR3 consists of 14 residues. Germline V gene lookup returns CDR1 DFQATT and CDR2 SNEGSKA (reference sequence). The CDR3 bases are TGCAGTGCTGACCCGGGACTAGGAAGGGAGACCCAGTACTTC. This sequence encodes CSADPGLGRETQYF.

This clonotype has a count of ten or more. This chain uses TRBV28 with TRBJ2-5; 9 nucleotides line up with TRBD2. Germline CDR1 and CDR2: MDHEN and SYDVKM. The CDR3 is 13 amino acids. V was pared by 6 bases and J by 2 bases, with 1 base of the junction left unmatched. CDR3 residues: CASRRGGQETQYF. In DNA, the CDR3 is TGTGCCAGCAGGCGGGGGGGACAAGAGACCCAGTACTTC.

This clonotype was seen repeatedly, ten times or more. V usage is TRBV6-2 or TRBV6-3 and J usage is TRBJ2-7; 8 bases agree with TRBD2. The CDR3 spans 16 residues. The germline V gene has CDR1 MNHEY and CDR2 SVGEGT. Trimming removed 2 bases from V and 7 bases from J; junction bases left unmatched: 13. The CDR3 region has the DNA TGTGCCAGCAGTTACGGTCGACTGCAGCGGGAGCAAGAGCAGTACTTC. Its translation: CASSYGRLQREQEQYF.

J is TRBJ2-7 and V is TRBV4-1, with 7 bases aligning to TRBD1. Germline CDR1 and CDR2: MGHRA and YSYEKL. Losses at the gene ends were 0 bases for V and 1 base for J; bases not matched to a gene: 12. The CDR3 length is 18 residues. CDR3 nucleotides: TGCGCCAGCAGCCAAGACGAGACAGGGCCCGCGATTTCCTACGAGCAGTACTTC. Amino acids: CASSQDETGPAISYEQYF.

The chain has TRBV4-3 and TRBJ2-2, with 10 bases identical to TRBD2. Germline V CDR1 and CDR2: LGHNA, YSLEER. V dropped 2 bases and J dropped 2; count of bases not matched to a gene: 5. This CDR3 region has 17 residues. CDR3 bases: TGCGCCAGCAGCCAACTAACTAGCGGGATCAACACCGGGGAGCTGTTTTTT. Translating gives CASSQLTSGINTGELFF.

The genes are TRBV5-1 and TRBJ1-3; possible D gene TRBD1, 6 bases. The CDR3 consists of 16 residues. Trimming removed 1 base at V and 0 bases at J, with 11 bases between. CDR1 and CDR2 (germline): SGHRS, YFSETQ. The CDR3 DNA reads as TGCGCCAGCAGCTTGCAGGGGATGAGCTCTGGAAACACCATATATTTT. This encodes CASSLQGMSSGNTIYF.

There are a few counts of this clonotype. Sequence at one end of the junction differs from germline and may be a read error. The gene calls are TRBV12-3 or TRBV12-4 and TRBJ2-7, with 8 positions matching TRBD1. The CDR3 is made up of 11 amino acids. The DNA of the CDR3 is TGTGCCAGCAGCTATGGACAGGGAGGCACCTTC. It translates to CASSYGQGGTF.

The J gene is TRBJ2-7, the V gene TRBV12-3 or TRBV12-4; D call uncertain. Deletions cut 7 bases from V and 5 bases from J, with 15 bases between. CDR3 length equals 13 residues. CDR3 nucleotides: TGTGCCAGCAACACGGAAGGAACCGACGAGCAGTACTTC. This sequence encodes CASNTEGTDEQYF.

Many counts were recorded for this clonotype. The chain has TRBV20-1 and TRBJ2-5; the match to TRBD2 covers 7 bases. There are 14 residues in the CDR3. The germline gives CDR1 DFQATT, CDR2 SNEGSKA (reference sequence). The ends lost 8 bases at V and 6 bases at J; junction bases unmatched: 15. The CDR3 protein is CSSYPPGLPQTQYF. CDR3 nucleotide sequence: TGCAGTTCCTATCCCCCGGGACTACCGCAGACCCAGTACTTC.

In its sample, this clonotype was seen a few times. The V and J genes are TRBV25-1 and TRBJ1-6; D perhaps matches TRBD1 (5 bases). The CDR3 runs 13 residues. The V gene lost 2 bases and the J gene lost 9 bases, with 8 bases spanning the gap. CDR1 and CDR2 (germline): MGHDK, SYGVNS. The CDR3 protein is CASSERRGSPLHF. The CDR3 bases are TGTGCCAGCAGTGAACGAAGGGGTTCACCCCTCCACTTT.

The genes are TRBV14 and TRBJ2-2; possibly TRBD1 for D (5 bases). V dropped 0 bases and J dropped 0 bases, with 11 bases sitting between them. Per the germline V gene, CDR1 is SGHDN and CDR2 is FVKESK. This CDR3 comprises 17 residues. CDR3 region: CASSQDLRASNTGELFF. The CDR3 DNA follows: TGTGCCAGCAGCCAAGATCTCAGGGCGTCGAACACCGGGGAGCTGTTTTTT.

The rearrangement uses TRBV6-5 and TRBJ2-2; no clear D gene. V gave up 2 bases and J gave up 5 bases, with 12 bases separating them. Germline CDR1 MNHEY, CDR2 SVGAGI. The CDR3 has 15 amino acids. The CDR3 loop is CASSYGVTGTGELFF. For the CDR3, the DNA is TGTGCCAGCAGTTACGGGGTGACCGGAACCGGGGAGCTGTTTTTT.

In this sample, this clonotype turned up once. The J gene is TRBJ2-7, the V gene TRBV6-1, with 10 bases fitting TRBD1. The CDR3 extends over 15 amino acids. J gave up 6 bases and V 6 bases, and 11 bases lay outside the gene matches. Germline-derived CDR1 and CDR2 are MNHNS and SASEGT. In DNA form, the CDR3 reads TGTGCCAGCAGCGCCGACAGGGGGCGCGGTGGCGAGCAGTACTTC. Translating gives CASSADRGRGGEQYF.

This clonotype was counted between two and nine times. The chain employs TRBV10-3 and TRBJ2-7; 9 bases are a match to TRBD2. With V trimmed by 2 bases and J by 6 bases, 8 bases remained unmatched. The CDR3 covers 15 residues. Germline lookup yields CDR1 ENHRY and CDR2 SYGVKD. CDR3 in amino acids: CAISESSGSLLEQYF. The CDR3 DNA reads as TGTGCCATCAGTGAGAGTAGCGGGAGTCTCCTCGAGCAGTACTTC.